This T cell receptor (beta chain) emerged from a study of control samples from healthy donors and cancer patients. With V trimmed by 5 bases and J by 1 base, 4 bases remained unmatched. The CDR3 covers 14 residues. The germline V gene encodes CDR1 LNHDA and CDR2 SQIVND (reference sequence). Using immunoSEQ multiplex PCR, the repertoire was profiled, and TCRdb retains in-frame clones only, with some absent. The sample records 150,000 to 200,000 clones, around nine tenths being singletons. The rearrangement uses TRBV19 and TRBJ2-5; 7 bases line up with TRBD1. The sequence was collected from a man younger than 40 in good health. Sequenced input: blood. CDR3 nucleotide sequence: TGTGCCAGTAGTCCTGGACAGGTCCAAGAGACCCAGTACTTC. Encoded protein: CASSPGQVQETQYF.